This T cell receptor (beta chain) was sequenced during a study of T cell changes during pregnancy in multiple sclerosis. In this sample, this clone turned up once. Germline CDR1 SQVTM, CDR2 ANQGSEA. CDR3 length equals 11 residues. This table comes from immunoSEQ multiplex PCR, and its TCRdb copy is limited to in-frame clones, with some not included. Among about 68,000 clones, about 90% were seen once, and the ten largest hold roughly 0.8%. This sequence joins TRBV29-1 and TRBJ2-5, with 9 bases identical to TRBD1. The last part of the DNA fits TRBJ2-7 better; the J call may be wrong. Sample: peripheral blood, taken in the second trimester of pregnancy. The sequence was obtained from a female donor with multiple sclerosis, enrolled in a pregnancy study. CDR3 amino acids: CSGGQGYEQYF. As DNA, the CDR3 is TGCAGCGGGGGACAGGGCTACGAGCAGTACTTC.